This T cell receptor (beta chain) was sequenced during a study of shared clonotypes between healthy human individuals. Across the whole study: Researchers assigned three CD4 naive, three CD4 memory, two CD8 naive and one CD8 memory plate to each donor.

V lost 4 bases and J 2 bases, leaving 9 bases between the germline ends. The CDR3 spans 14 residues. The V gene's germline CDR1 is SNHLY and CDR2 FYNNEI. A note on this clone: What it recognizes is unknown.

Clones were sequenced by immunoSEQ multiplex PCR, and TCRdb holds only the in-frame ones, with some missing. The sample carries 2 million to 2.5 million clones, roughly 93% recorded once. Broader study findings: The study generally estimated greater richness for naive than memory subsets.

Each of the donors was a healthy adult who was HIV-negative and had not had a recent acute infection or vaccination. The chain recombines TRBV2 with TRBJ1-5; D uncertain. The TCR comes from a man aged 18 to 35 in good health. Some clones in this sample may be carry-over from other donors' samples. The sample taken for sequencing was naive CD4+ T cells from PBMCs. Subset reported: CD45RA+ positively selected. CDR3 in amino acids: CASSVEGGNQPQHF. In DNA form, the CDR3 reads TGTGCCAGCAGTGTGGAGGGTGGCAATCAGCCCCAGCATTTT.